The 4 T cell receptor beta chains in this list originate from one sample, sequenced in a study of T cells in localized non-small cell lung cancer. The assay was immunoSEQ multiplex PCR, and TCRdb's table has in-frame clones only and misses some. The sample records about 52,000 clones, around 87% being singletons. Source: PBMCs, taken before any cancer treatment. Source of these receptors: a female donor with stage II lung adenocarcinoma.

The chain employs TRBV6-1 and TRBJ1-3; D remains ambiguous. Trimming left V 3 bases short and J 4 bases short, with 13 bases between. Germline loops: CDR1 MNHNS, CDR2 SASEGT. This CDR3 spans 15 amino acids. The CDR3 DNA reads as TGTGCCAGCAGTGACGAGCCCTGGGTGGGAAACACCATATATTTT. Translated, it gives CASSDEPWVGNTIYF.

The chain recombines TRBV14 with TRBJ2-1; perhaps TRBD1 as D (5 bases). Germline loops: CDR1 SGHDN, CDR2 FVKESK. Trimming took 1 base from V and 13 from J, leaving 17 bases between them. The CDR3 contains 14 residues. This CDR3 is CASSQVMGPLGQFF. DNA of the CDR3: TGTGCCAGCAGCCAAGTGATGGGGCCGTTAGGTCAGTTCTTC.

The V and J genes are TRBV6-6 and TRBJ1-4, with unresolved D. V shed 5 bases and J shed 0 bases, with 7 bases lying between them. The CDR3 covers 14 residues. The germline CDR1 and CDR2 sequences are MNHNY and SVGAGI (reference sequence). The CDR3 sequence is CASSRQATNEKLFF. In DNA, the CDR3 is TGTGCCAGCAGTCGACAAGCAACTAATGAAAAACTGTTTTTT.

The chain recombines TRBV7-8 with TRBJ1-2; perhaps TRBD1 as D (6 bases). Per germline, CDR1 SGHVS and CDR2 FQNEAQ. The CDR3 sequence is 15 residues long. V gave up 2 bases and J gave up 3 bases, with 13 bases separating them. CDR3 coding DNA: TGTGCCAGCAGCTTACGGGGACACACATACTATGGCTACACCTTC. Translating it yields CASSLRGHTYYGYTF.